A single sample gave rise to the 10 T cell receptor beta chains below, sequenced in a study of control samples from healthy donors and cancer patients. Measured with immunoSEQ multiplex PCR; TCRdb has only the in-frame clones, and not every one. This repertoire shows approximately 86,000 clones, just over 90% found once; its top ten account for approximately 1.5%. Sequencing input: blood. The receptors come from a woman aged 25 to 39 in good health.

In DNA form, the CDR3 reads TGTGCCAGCAGCTGGGGACAGAGTGAAGCTTTCTTT. Translation gives CASSWGQSEAFF. The chain combines TRBV7-9 with TRBJ1-1; 7 bases match TRBD1. Per germline, CDR1 SEHNR and CDR2 FQNEAQ (reference sequence). The CDR3 has 12 amino acids. The V and J ends lost 4 bases and 7 bases, in that order; junction bases with no gene match: 3.

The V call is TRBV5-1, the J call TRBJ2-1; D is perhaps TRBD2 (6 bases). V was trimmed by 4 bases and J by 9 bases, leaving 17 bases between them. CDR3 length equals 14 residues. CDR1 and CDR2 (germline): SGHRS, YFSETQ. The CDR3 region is CASSTGLQGVEQFF. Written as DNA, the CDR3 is TGCGCCAGCAGCACAGGACTACAAGGTGTTGAGCAGTTCTTC.

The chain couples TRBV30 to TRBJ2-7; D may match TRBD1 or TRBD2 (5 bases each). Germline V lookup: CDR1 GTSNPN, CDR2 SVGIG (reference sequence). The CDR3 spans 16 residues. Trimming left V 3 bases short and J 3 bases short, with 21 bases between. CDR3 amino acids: CAWRPGRTVLGYEQYF. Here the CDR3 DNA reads TGTGCCTGGAGACCGGGACGCACCGTTTTGGGCTACGAGCAGTACTTC.

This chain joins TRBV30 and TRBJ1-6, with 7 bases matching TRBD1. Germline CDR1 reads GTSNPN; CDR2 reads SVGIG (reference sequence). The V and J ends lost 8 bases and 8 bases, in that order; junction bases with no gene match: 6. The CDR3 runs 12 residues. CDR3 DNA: TGTGCCCGGGGGGACAGTTATTCACCCCTCCACTTT. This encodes CARGDSYSPLHF. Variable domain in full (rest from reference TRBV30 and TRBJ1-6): SQTIHQWPATLVQPVGSPLSLECTVEGTSNPNLYWYRQAAGRGLQLLFYSVGIGQISSEVPQNLSASRPQDRQFILSSKKLLLSDSGFYLCARGDSYSPLHFGNGTRLTVT.

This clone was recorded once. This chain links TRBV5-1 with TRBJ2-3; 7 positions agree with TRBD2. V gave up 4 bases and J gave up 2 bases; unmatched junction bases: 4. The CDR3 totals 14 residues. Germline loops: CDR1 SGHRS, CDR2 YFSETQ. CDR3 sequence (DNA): TGCGCCAGCAGCCGGCGGGACTACACAGATACGCAGTATTTT. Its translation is CASSRRDYTDTQYF.

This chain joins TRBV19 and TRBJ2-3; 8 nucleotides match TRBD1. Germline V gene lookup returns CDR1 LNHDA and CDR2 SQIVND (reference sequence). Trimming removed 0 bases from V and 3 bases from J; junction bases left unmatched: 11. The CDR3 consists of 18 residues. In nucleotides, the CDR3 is TGTGCCAGTAGTATAGATTTACCCAGGGGGCGAGGGACAGATACGCAGTATTTT. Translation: CASSIDLPRGRGTDTQYF.

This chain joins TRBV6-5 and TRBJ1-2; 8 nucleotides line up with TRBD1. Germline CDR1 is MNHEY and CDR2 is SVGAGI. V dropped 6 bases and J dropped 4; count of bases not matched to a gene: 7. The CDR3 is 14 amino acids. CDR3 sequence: CASSRQGSAYGYTF. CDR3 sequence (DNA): TGTGCCAGCAGCCGACAGGGGTCAGCCTATGGCTACACCTTC.

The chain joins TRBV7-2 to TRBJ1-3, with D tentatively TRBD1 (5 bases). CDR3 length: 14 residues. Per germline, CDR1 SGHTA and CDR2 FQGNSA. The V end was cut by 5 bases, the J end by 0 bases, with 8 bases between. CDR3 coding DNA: TGTGCCAGCAGCCAGGGCCTCTCTGGAAACACCATATATTTT. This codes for CASSQGLSGNTIYF.

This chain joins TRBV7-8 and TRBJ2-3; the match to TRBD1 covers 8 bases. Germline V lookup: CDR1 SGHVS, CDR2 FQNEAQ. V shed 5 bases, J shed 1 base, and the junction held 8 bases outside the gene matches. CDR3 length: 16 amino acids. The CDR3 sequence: CASSPRGQGGTDTQYF. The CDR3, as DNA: TGTGCCAGCAGCCCCCGAGGACAGGGCGGCACAGATACGCAGTATTTT.

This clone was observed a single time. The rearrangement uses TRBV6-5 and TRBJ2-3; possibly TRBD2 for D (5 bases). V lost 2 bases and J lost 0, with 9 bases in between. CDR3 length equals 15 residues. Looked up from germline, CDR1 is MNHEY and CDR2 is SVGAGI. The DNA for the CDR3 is TGTGCCAGCAGTTACGGAGGATTTAGCACAGATACGCAGTATTTT. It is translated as CASSYGGFSTDTQYF.